This TCR beta chain was retrieved from a study of OX40 agonist ivuxolimab in advanced cancers. In the study overall: Dose-escalation patients' cancers were hepatocellular carcinoma, melanoma, renal cell or head and neck cancer. Study-level results: Individuals who were partial responders at 0.1-3.0 mg/kg had clonal expansion that ranked among the lowest. CD8+ T cells showed, on average, more clonal expansion than CD4+ cells.

Of note for this clone: Its antigen is unknown.

There are 13 residues in the CDR3. Trimming left V 1 base short and J 5 bases short, with 8 bases between. Germline CDR1 and CDR2: SGHTA and FQGNSA. Assay used: immunoSEQ multiplex PCR; TCRdb lists only in-frame clones, some missing. The sample contains roughly 90,000 clones, roughly 85% of which appear only once. The rearrangement links TRBV7-2 to TRBJ1-2; D uncertain. The source was CD4+ or CD8+ T cells sorted from blood, collected in a trial of the OX40 agonist ivuxolimab. This receptor was taken from an adult with an advanced solid tumor such as melanoma, head and neck, liver or kidney cancer. CDR3 protein: CASSLESVYGYTF. CDR3 coding DNA: TGTGCCAGCAGCTTAGAGTCAGTTTATGGCTACACCTTC.